A selection of T cell receptor beta chains follows, all from one sample in a study of cytomegalovirus exposure and HLA in healthy donors. The data were produced by immunoSEQ multiplex PCR, yet TCRdb's version contains in-frame clones alone and is incomplete. This sample has approximately 81,000 clones; approximately 88% occur once, and the top ten carry approximately 2.4%. Sequencing was carried out using PBMCs. Receptors were obtained from a woman between 45 and 60 years old in good health and CMV-seronegative. Both conserved end residues are part of each CDR3. Fields, in order: J gene, clone size, D gene, V gene, CDR3 protein, CDR3 DNA. D genes are given only for firm matches. Size values are once, few and many counts, or a class for expanded clones, and some rows have none.

>TRBJ1-5|few|TRBD1|TRBV10-3
CAISEDRGSNQPQHF
TGTGCCATCAGTGAGGACAGGGGGTCAAATCAGCCCCAGCATTTT
>TRBJ2-1|-|TRBD1|TRBV25-1
CASSTRDRGDNEQFF
TGTGCCAGCAGTACCCGGGACAGGGGGGACAATGAGCAGTTCTTC
>TRBJ2-2|-|TRBD1|TRBV11-3
CASSFTGGASTGELFF
TGTGCCAGCAGCTTTACAGGGGGCGCGAGCACCGGGGAGCTGTTTTTT
>TRBJ2-5|once|TRBD1|TRBV15
CATSRVGQTQETQYF
TGTGCCACCAGCAGAGTGGGACAGACCCAAGAGACCCAGTACTTC
>TRBJ2-3|-|TRBD2|TRBV6-1
CASSGNLAGGLDTQYF
TGTGCCAGCAGTGGAAACCTAGCGGGGGGGCTGGATACGCAGTATTTT
>TRBJ2-7|-|-|TRBV5-6
CASSYGGSDEQYF
TGTGCCAGCAGCTACGGGGGTAGCGACGAGCAGTACTTC
>TRBJ2-7|-|-|TRBV4-2
CASSPPGFNEQYF
TGTGCCAGCAGCCCCCCGGGGTTCAACGAGCAGTACTTC
>TRBJ2-5|-|TRBD2|TRBV5-6
CASSRGLAGGQETQYF
TGTGCCAGCAGCCGGGGACTAGCGGGGGGCCAAGAGACCCAGTACTTC
>TRBJ2-1|-|TRBD2|TRBV9
CASITPGGEDLNEQFF
TGTGCCAGCATCACACCTGGGGGGGAGGACCTCAATGAGCAGTTCTTC
>TRBJ1-2|-|TRBD1|TRBV5-1
CASSLSSTGGVDGYTF
TGCGCCAGCAGCTTATCGTCTACAGGGGGAGTAGATGGCTACACCTTC
>TRBJ1-1|-|TRBD1|TRBV19
CASSFRDRVNTEAFF
TGTGCCAGTAGTTTCCGGGACAGGGTAAACACTGAAGCTTTCTTT
>TRBJ1-1|-|-|TRBV18
CASSPQRGVGDTEAFF
TGTGCCAGCTCACCCCAGCGGGGGGTGGGCGACACTGAAGCTTTCTTT
>TRBJ2-3|-|-|TRBV5-6
CASSLGGGMDTQYF
TGTGCCAGCAGCTTGGGTGGGGGCATGGATACGCAGTATTTT
>TRBJ2-3|-|-|TRBV29-1
CSVYGVQDTQYF
TGCAGCGTTTACGGGGTTCAGGATACGCAGTATTTT
>TRBJ2-7|-|TRBD1|TRBV5-1
CASSLGDRTSYEQYF
TGCGCCAGCAGCTTGGGGGACAGGACATCCTACGAGCAGTACTTC
>TRBJ2-3|-|TRBD2|TRBV28
CASSTSGSTDTQYF
TGTGCCAGCAGTACTAGCGGGAGTACGGATACGCAGTATTTT
>TRBJ1-1|-|-|TRBV9
CASSVTPNTEAFF
TGTGCCAGCAGCGTCACACCGAACACTGAAGCTTTCTTT
>TRBJ1-2|-|TRBD1|TRBV5-1
CASSYGQGDYGYTF
TGCGCCAGCAGCTACGGACAGGGGGACTATGGCTACACCTTC
>TRBJ2-1|-|TRBD2|TRBV5-8
CASSPVMTSGGHNEQFF
TGTGCCAGCAGCCCCGTTATGACTAGCGGGGGCCACAATGAGCAGTTCTTC
>TRBJ2-1|-|-|TRBV5-4
CASSLAGGALGNEQFF
TGTGCCAGCAGCTTGGCTGGGGGGGCCTTGGGGAATGAGCAGTTCTTC
>TRBJ2-5|-|TRBD1|TRBV2
CASSRDRDRKTQYF
TGTGCCAGCAGCCGGGACAGGGATAGAAAGACCCAGTACTTC
>TRBJ1-1|-|TRBD1|TRBV19
CASSTSYSRTGDTEAFF
TGTGCCAGTAGTACGTCCTACTCACGGACAGGGGACACTGAAGCTTTCTTT
>TRBJ2-1|-|TRBD2|TRBV4-1
CASSQDLAGGYSSYNEQFF
TGCGCCAGCAGCCAAGATCTAGCGGGGGGCTATAGCTCCTACAATGAGCAGTTCTTC
>TRBJ1-1|-|-|TRBV5-1
CASSLGRTDENTEAFF
TGCGCCAGCAGCTTGGGTAGGACAGATGAGAACACTGAAGCTTTCTTT
>TRBJ2-2|-|-|TRBV27
CASSLSKQVDTGELFF
TGTGCCAGCAGTTTATCGAAACAGGTCGACACCGGGGAGCTGTTTTTT